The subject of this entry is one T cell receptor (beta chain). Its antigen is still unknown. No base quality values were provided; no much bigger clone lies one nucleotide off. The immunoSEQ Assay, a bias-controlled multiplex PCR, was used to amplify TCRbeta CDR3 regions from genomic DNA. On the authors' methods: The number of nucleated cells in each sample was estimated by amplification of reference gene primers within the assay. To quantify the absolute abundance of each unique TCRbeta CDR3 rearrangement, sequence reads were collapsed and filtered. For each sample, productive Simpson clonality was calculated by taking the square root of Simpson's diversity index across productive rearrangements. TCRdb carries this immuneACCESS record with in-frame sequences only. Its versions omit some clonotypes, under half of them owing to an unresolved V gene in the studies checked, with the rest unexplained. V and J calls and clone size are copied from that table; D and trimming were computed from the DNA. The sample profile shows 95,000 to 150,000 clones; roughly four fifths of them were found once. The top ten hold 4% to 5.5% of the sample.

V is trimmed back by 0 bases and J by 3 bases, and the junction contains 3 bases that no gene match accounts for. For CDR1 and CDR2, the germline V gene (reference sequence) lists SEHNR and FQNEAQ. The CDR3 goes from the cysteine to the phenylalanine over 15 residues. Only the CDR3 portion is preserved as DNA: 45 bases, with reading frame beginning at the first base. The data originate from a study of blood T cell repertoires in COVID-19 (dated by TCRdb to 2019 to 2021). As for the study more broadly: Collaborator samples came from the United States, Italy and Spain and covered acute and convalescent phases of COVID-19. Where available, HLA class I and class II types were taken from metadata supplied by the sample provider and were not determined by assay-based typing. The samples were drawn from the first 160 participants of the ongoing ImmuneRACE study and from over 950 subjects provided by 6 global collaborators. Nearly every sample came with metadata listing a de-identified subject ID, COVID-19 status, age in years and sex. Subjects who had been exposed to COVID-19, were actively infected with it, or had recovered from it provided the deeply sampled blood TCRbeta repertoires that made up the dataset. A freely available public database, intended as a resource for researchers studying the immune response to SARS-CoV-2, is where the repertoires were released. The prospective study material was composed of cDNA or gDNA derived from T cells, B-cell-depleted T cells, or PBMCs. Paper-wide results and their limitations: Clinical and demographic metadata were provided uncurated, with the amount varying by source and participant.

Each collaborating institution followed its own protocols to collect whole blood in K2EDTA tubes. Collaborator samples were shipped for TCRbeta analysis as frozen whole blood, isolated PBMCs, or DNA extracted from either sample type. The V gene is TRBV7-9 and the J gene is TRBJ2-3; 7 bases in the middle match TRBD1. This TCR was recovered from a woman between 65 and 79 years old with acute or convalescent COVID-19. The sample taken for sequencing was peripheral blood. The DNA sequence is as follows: TGTGCCAGCAGCTTAGCGACAGGGTGGACAGATACGCAGTATTTT. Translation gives CASSLATGWTDTQYF.